Each of the 20 T cell receptor beta chains below was sequenced from the same sample in a study of siplizumab effects on memory and regulatory T cells. Measured with immunoSEQ multiplex PCR; TCRdb has only the in-frame clones, and not every one. The table has under 110,000 clones, around nine tenths seen once. Sequencing was carried out using non-Treg CD4+ T cells sorted from blood. Receptors were obtained from a human donor in good health.

J is TRBJ1-1 and V is TRBV7-8, with TRBD1 as a possible D gene (5 bases). Trimming cost V 0 bases and J 6 bases, with 8 bases left between them. Germline-derived CDR1 and CDR2 are SGHVS and FQNEAQ. This CDR3 is built from 13 residues. CDR3 nucleotide sequence: TGTGCCAGCAGCTTAGCGCAGGGCCCTGAAGCTTTCTTT. Protein: CASSLAQGPEAFF.

In this sample, this clone turned up once. The chain uses TRBV10-2 and TRBJ1-5, with D unclear. V dropped 2 bases and J dropped 4 bases, with 9 bases sitting between them. CDR3 length: 14 amino acids. Germline V gene data show CDR1 as WSHSY and CDR2 as SAAADI. CDR3 DNA sequence: TGCGCCAGCAGTGAGCTTAGTCCAAATCAGCCCCAGCATTTT. It yields the protein CASSELSPNQPQHF.

V gene TRBV5-6 combines with J gene TRBJ1-1; D uncertain. Trimming removed 0 bases at V and 0 bases at J, with 9 bases between. This CDR3 is built from 15 residues. CDR1 and CDR2 (germline): SGHDT, YYEEEE. The CDR3 DNA sequence: TGTGCCAGCAGCTTGGTTCAGACCATGAACACTGAAGCTTTCTTT. It encodes CASSLVQTMNTEAFF.

V usage is TRBV6-1 and J usage is TRBJ1-1, with TRBD1 matching over 9 bases. CDR3 length: 15 residues. V dropped 5 bases and J dropped 1; count of bases not matched to a gene: 5. Germline loops: CDR1 MNHNS, CDR2 SASEGT. CDR3 region: CASSTGTGSNTEAFF. DNA of the CDR3: TGTGCCAGCAGTACCGGGACAGGGTCGAACACTGAAGCTTTCTTT.

This clone was observed once. The rearrangement joins TRBV21-1 to TRBJ2-1; the table gives TRBD2 as D, unverified against the DNA. TRBV21-1 is deemed a pseudogene. This CDR3 is built from 18 residues. DNA for the CDR3: TGTGCCAGCAGCAAGGATCCTAGCGGGAGGGTCGTAAGAAATGAGCAGTTCTTC. Protein: CASSKDPSGRVVRNEQFF.

The chain is built from TRBV5-1 and TRBJ2-1; 7 bases agree with TRBD2. CDR1 and CDR2 (germline): SGHRS, YFSETQ. V lost 0 bases to trimming and J lost 3 bases; unmatched junction nucleotides: 6. The CDR3 is 16 amino acids. The DNA for the CDR3 is TGCGCCAGCAGCTTGGGTAGCGGGCTTAACTACAATGAGCAGTTCTTC. Translating gives CASSLGSGLNYNEQFF.

Comment on this clone: Other DNA sequences from this sample encode an identical CDR3 as well. V usage is TRBV7-9 and J usage is TRBJ2-2; D gene uncertain. This CDR3 has 14 residues. Looked up from germline, CDR1 is SEHNR and CDR2 is FQNEAQ (reference sequence). V was shortened by 5 bases and J by 1 base, with 8 bases between the two germline ends. CDR3 sequence: CASSPDGNTGELFF. CDR3 nucleotides: TGTGCCAGCAGCCCCGACGGGAACACCGGGGAGCTGTTTTTT.

The chain combines TRBV2 with TRBJ2-7; D might be TRBD2 (6 bases). This CDR3 contains 13 residues. The V gene's germline CDR1 is SNHLY and CDR2 FYNNEI. With 6 bases removed from V and 2 bases from J, the gap between germline ends came to 11 bases. In DNA, the CDR3 is TGTGCCAGCAGCCGGGACTCCACCTACGAGCAGTACTTC. This encodes CASSRDSTYEQYF.

V gene TRBV28 combines with J gene TRBJ2-5; 9 bases map to TRBD2. The CDR3 loop spans 17 amino acids. Per germline, CDR1 MDHEN and CDR2 SYDVKM. The V gene end was trimmed by 5 bases and the J gene end by 5 bases; junction bases not matched to a gene: 15. Here the CDR3 DNA reads TGTGCCAGCAGTGTTTTAGAGGGACTAGCTCGTATGGAGACCCAGTACTTC. This gives the protein CASSVLEGLARMETQYF.

The chain uses TRBV6-6 and TRBJ2-7; D not resolved. V lost 2 bases and J 3 bases, leaving 8 bases between the germline ends. Germline-derived CDR1 and CDR2 are MNHNY and SVGAGI (reference sequence). This CDR3 has 13 residues. The CDR3 here is CASSYQVDYEQYF. In DNA form, the CDR3 reads TGTGCCAGCAGTTACCAGGTGGACTACGAGCAGTACTTC.

This clone was found once. V usage is TRBV5-1 and J usage is TRBJ2-2; the match to TRBD1 covers 8 bases. With 0 bases clipped from V and 2 bases from J, the junction kept 9 bases outside the gene matches. This CDR3 contains 18 residues. Germline V gives CDR1 SGHRS, CDR2 YFSETQ. Here the CDR3 DNA reads TGCGCCAGCAGCTTGGTCCCCACCGGACAGGGTAACACCGGGGAGCTGTTTTTT. Its protein product is CASSLVPTGQGNTGELFF.

In its sample, this clone was seen a few times. J is TRBJ1-4 and V is TRBV28, with D possibly matching TRBD1 (6 bases). This CDR3 has 15 residues. Deletions cut 6 bases from V and 6 bases from J, with 17 bases between. Germline CDR1 MDHEN, CDR2 SYDVKM. CDR3 amino acids: CASRPGGRTDEKLFF. CDR3 coding DNA: TGTGCCAGCAGACCCGGGGGGCGGACCGATGAAAAACTGTTTTTT.

V usage is TRBV6-5 and J usage is TRBJ2-3; the D gene is possibly TRBD2 (6 bases). The CDR3 has 14 amino acids. V lost 6 bases to trimming and J lost 1 base, with 11 bases between them. In germline, CDR1 is MNHEY, CDR2 SVGAGI. In nucleotides, the CDR3 is TGTGCCAGCAGGGAGGGCCTAGGCACAGATACGCAGTATTTT. Translation: CASREGLGTDTQYF.

The genes are TRBV30 and TRBJ2-7; D uncertain. The CDR3 totals 11 residues. The V end was cut by 6 bases, the J end by 5 bases, with 11 bases between. Germline V gene sequence: CDR1 GTSNPN, CDR2 SVGIG (reference sequence). CDR3 sequence (DNA): TGTGCCTGCTCCCGCTCGGACGAGCAGTACTTC. The encoded protein is CACSRSDEQYF.

J is TRBJ1-4 and V is TRBV7-9, with 7 bases aligning to TRBD1. V trimming: 4 bases; J trimming: 0 bases; junction bases outside the gene matches: 2. The CDR3 consists of 15 residues. Germline assignment: CDR1 SEHNR and CDR2 FQNEAQ (reference sequence). The CDR3 coding sequence is TGTGCCAGCAGCTACCAGGGGGCAACTAATGAAAAACTGTTTTTT. As protein: CASSYQGATNEKLFF.

This rearrangement joins TRBV4-1 to TRBJ2-1; no reliable D call. This CDR3 contains 17 residues. CDR1 and CDR2 from the germline V gene are MGHRA and YSYEKL. V was trimmed by 2 bases and J by 6 bases, leaving 20 bases between them. The CDR3 coding sequence is TGCGCCAGCAGCCAAAATAATCTTCCCTCCGATCGCAATGAGCAGTTCTTC. It specifies CASSQNNLPSDRNEQFF.

V and J are TRBV25-1 and TRBJ2-7, with no clear D. Germline V gene lookup returns CDR1 MGHDK and CDR2 SYGVNS. The CDR3 spans 12 residues. Trimming pared 0 bases from V and 7 bases from J, leaving 7 bases between. In nucleotides, the CDR3 is TGTGCCAGCAGTGAATACGGATGGGAGCAGTACTTC. Its protein product is CASSEYGWEQYF.

The chain links TRBV7-3 to TRBJ1-1, with D possibly matching TRBD1 (5 bases). Germline lookup yields CDR1 SGHTA and CDR2 FQGTGA. The CDR3 has 14 amino acids. The V and J ends lost 2 bases and 0 bases respectively, with 7 bases between them. The CDR3 is CASSLLGVNTEAFF. The CDR3 region has the DNA TGTGCCAGCAGCTTACTGGGGGTGAACACTGAAGCTTTCTTT.

V usage is TRBV5-8 and J usage is TRBJ2-2, with 10 bases identical to TRBD2. Germline-derived CDR1 and CDR2 are SGHTS and YDEGEE. The CDR3 sequence is 16 residues long. The J segment lost 4 bases and the V segment lost 1 base, leaving 4 bases of the junction unmatched. CDR3 DNA sequence: TGTGCCAGCAGCTTGCTAGCGGGAGTCGCCACCGGGGAGCTGTTTTTT. Its translation: CASSLLAGVATGELFF.

This clone was observed once. The chain uses TRBV18 and TRBJ2-2; the match to TRBD2 covers 7 bases. With 3 bases clipped from V and 5 bases from J, the junction kept 6 bases outside the gene matches. The CDR3 is made up of 15 amino acids. The germline gives CDR1 KGHSH, CDR2 LQKENI. CDR3 region: CASSPREAVTGELFF. CDR3 coding DNA: TGTGCCAGCTCACCTCGGGAGGCAGTGACCGGGGAGCTGTTTTTT.